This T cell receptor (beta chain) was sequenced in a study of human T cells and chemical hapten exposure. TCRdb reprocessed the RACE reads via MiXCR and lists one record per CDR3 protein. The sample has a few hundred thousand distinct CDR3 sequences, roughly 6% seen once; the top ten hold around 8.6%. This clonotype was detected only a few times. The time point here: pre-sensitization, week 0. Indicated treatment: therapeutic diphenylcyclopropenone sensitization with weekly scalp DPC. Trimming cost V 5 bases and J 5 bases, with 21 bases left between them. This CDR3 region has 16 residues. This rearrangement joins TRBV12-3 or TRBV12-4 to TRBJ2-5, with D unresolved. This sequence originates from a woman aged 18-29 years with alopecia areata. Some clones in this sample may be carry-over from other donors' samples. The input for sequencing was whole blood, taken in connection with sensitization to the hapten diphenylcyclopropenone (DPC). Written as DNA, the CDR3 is TGTGCCAGCAGTGGTAGCCGTGGCGCTAATGACGAGACCCAGTACTTC. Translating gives CASSGSRGANDETQYF.